This TCR beta chain was captured by sequencing in a study of response to subunit inactivated influenza vaccine. Concerning this clonotype: Its specificity is not known.

TCRdb re-derived calls from the RT-PCR reads in MiXCR, one entry per CDR3 protein. The table lists about 780,000 distinct CDR3 sequences, around 18% of them singletons. Whole-study results and caveats: Authors suggested each seasonal flu vaccination may recruit only limited numbers of new T cells.

This CDR3 is 14 amino acids long. From germline, CDR1 is ENHRY and CDR2 SYGVKD. Trimming at V came to 6 bases and at J to 4 bases, leaving 5 bases not matched to a gene. This sequence joins TRBV10-3 and TRBJ1-4; TRBD1 matches at 7 bases. Specimen: PBMCs from blood, collected about 5 days after vaccination. This TCR derives from a man aged 50-60 years who received an inactivated influenza vaccine. The CDR3 spells CAISRTGNNEKLFF. CDR3 nucleotides: TGTGCCATCAGCCGGACAGGAAATAATGAAAAACTGTTTTTT.